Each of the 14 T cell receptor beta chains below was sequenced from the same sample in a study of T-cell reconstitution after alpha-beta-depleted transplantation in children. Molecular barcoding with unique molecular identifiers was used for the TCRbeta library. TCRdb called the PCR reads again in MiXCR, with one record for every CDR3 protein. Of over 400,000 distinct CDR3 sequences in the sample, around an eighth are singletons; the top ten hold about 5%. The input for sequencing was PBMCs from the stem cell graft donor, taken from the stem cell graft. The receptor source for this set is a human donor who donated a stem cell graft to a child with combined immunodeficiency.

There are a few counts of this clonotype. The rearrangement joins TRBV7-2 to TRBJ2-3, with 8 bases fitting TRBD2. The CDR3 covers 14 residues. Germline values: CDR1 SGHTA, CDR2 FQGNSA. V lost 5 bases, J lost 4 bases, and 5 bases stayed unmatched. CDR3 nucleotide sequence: TGTGCCAGCAGCATGACGCGGGGGGCAGATACGCAGTATTTT. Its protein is CASSMTRGADTQYF. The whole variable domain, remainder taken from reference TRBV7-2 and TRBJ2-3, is GAGVSQSPSNKVTEKGKDVELRCDPISGHTALYWYRQSLGQGLEFLIYFQGNSAPDKSGLPSDRFSAERTGGSVSTLTIQRTQQEDSAVYLCASSMTRGADTQYFGPGTRLTVL.

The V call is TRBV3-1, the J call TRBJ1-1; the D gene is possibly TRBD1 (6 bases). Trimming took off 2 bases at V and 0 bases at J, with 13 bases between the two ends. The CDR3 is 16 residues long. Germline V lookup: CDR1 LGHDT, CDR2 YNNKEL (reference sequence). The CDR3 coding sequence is TGTGCCAGCAGCCAAAGTAGGGGGAACATGAACACTGAAGCTTTCTTT. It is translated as CASSQSRGNMNTEAFF. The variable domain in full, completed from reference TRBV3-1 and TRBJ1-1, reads DTAVSQTPKYLVTQMGNDKSIKCEQNLGHDTMYWYKQDSKKFLKIMFSYNNKELIINETVPNRFSPKSPDKAHLNLHINSLELGDSAVYFCASSQSRGNMNTEAFFGQGTRLTVV.

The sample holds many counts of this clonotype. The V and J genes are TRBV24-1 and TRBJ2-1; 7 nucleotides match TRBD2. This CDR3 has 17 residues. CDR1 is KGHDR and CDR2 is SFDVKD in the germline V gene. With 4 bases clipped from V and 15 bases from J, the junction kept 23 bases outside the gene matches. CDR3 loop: CATSDPDLGTKGTSVFF. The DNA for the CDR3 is TGTGCCACCAGTGACCCAGACCTCGGGACTAAAGGGACCAGTGTGTTCTTC.

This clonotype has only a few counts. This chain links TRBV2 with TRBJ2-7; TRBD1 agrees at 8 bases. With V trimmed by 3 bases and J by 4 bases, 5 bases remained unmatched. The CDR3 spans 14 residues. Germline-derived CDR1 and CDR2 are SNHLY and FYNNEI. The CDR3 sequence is CASSDRDRNYEQYF. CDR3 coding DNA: TGTGCCAGCAGTGACAGGGACAGGAATTACGAGCAGTACTTC.

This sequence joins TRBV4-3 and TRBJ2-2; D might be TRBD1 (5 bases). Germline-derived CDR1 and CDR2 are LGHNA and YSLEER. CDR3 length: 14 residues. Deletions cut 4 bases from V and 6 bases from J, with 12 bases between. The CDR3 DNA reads TGCGCCAGCAGCCCCGCCAGGGTTGCCGGGGAGCTGTTTTTT. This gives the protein CASSPARVAGELFF.

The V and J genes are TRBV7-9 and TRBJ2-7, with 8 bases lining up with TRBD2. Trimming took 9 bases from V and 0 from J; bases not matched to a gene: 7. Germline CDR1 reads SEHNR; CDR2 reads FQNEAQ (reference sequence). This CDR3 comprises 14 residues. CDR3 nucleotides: TGTGCCAGTGATGCGGGAGGCGGCTCCTACGAGCAGTACTTC. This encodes CASDAGGGSYEQYF.

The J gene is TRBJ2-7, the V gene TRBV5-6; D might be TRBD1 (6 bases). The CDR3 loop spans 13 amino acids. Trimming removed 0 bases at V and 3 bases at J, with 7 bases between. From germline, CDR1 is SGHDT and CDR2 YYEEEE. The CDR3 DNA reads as TGTGCCAGCAGCTTGGTGGACAGCTACGAGCAGTACTTC. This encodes CASSLVDSYEQYF.

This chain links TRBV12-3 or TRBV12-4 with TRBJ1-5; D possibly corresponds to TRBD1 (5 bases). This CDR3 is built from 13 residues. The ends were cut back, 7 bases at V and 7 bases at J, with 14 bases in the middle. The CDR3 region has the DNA TGTGCCAGCAACCCGGGAGGGGCACAGCCCCAGCATTTT. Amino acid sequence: CASNPGGAQPQHF.

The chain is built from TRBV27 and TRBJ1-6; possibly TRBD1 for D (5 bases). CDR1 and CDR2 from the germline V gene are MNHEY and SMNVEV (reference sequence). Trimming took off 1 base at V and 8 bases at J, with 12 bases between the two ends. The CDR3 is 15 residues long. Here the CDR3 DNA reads TGTGCCAGCAGTTTATATGGACATTGGGATTCACCCCTCCACTTT. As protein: CASSLYGHWDSPLHF.

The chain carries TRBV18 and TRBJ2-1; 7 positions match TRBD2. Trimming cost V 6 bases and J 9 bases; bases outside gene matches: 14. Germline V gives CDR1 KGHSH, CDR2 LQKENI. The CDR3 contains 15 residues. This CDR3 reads CASSKTSSHLGEQFF. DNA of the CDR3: TGTGCCAGCTCCAAGACTAGCTCTCATTTGGGTGAGCAGTTCTTC.

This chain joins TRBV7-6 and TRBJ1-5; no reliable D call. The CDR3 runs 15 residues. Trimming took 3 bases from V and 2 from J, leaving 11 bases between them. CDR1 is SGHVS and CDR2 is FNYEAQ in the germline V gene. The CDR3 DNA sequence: TGTGCCAGCAGCTTGCGGGCGGGTGGCAATCAGCCCCAGCATTTT. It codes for CASSLRAGGNQPQHF. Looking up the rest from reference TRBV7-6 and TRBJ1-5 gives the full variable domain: GAGVSQSPRYKVTKRGQDVALRCDPISGHVSLYWYRQALGQGPEFLTYFNYEAQQDKSGLPNDRFSAERPEGSISTLTIQRTEQRDSAMYRCASSLRAGGNQPQHFGDGTRLSIL.

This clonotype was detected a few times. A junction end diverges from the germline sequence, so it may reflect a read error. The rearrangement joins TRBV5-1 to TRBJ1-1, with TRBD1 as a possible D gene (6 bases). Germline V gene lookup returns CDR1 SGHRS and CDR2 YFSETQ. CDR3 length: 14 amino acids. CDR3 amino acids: CASRPFTGNAEAFF. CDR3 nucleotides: TGCGCCAGCAGGCCATTTACAGGGAACGCTGAAGCTTTCTTT.

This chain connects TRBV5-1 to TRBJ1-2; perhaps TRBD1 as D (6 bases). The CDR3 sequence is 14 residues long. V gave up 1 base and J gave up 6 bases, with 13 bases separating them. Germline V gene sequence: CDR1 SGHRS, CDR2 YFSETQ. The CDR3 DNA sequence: TGCGCCAGCAGCTTGTTACAGGGAGGTCATGGCTACACCTTC. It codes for CASSLLQGGHGYTF.

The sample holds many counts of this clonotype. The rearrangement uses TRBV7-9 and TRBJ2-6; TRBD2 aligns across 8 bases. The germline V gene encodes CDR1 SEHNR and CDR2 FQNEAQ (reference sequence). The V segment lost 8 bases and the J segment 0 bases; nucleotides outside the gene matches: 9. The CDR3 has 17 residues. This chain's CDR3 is CASLGRGPSSGANVLTF. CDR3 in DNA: TGTGCCAGCCTCGGGAGGGGTCCATCCTCTGGGGCCAACGTCCTGACTTTC.